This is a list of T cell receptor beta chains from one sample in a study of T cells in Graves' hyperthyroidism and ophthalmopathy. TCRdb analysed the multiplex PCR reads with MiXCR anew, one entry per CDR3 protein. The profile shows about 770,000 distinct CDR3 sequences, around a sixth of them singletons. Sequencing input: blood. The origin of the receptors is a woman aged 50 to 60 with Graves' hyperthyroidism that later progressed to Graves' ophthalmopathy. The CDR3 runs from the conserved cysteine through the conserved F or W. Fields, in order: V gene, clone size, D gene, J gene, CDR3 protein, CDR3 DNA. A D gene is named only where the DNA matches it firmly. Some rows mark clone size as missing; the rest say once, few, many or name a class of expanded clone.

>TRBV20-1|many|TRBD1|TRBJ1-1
CSAANDRGGDTEAFF
TGCAGTGCTGCAAACGACAGGGGAGGGGACACTGAAGCTTTCTTT
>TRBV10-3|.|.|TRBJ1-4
CAISATVEKLFF
TGTGCCATCAGTGCAACAGTTGAAAAACTGTTTTTT
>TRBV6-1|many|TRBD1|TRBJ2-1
CASSADRSSYNEQFF
TGTGCCAGCAGCGCGGACAGGAGCTCCTACAATGAGCAGTTCTTC
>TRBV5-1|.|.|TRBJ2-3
CASSFRRDTQYF
TGCGCCAGCAGCTTCCGTCGCGATACGCAGTATTTT
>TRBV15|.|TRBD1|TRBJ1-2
CATSRDSQGAANYGYTF
TGTGCCACCAGCAGAGATTCACAGGGGGCCGCTAACTATGGCTACACCTTC
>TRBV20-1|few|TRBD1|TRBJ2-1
CSADRVAEQFF
TGCAGTGCTGACAGGGTCGCTGAGCAGTTCTTC
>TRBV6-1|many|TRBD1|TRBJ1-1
CASSAGTVFMNTEAFF
TGTGCCAGCAGCGCCGGGACAGTCTTTATGAACACTGAAGCTTTCTTT
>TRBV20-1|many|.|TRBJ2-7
CSATDTTYEQYF
TGCAGTGCAACCGACACAACCTACGAGCAGTACTTC
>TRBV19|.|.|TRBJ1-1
CAEPEGEHLNTEAFF
TGTGCCGAGCCAGAGGGGGAACATCTGAACACTGAAGCTTTCTTT
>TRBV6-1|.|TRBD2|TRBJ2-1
CASSPWTSGALNEQFF
TGTGCCAGCAGTCCTTGGACTAGCGGGGCCTTGAATGAGCAGTTCTTC
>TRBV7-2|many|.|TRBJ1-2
CASSLDPAFTNYGYTF
TGTGCCAGCAGCTTAGATCCAGCATTTACTAACTATGGCTACACCTTC
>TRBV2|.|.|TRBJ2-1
CASSESLNEQFF
TGTGCCAGCAGTGAGTCGCTTAATGAGCAGTTCTTC
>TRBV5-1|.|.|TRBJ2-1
CASSWGSRTVYNEQFF
TGCGCCAGCAGCTGGGGGTCCCGGACAGTATACAATGAGCAGTTCTTC
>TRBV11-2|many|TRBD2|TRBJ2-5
CASSLRPAGGIQETQYF
TGTGCCAGCAGCCTCAGGCCCGCGGGGGGAATCCAAGAGACCCAGTACTTC
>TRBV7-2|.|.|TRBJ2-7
CASRTAASYEQHF
TGTGCCAGCAGAACGGCAGCCTCCTACGAGCAGCACTTC
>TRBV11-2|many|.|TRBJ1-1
CASSEHRDLHTEAFF
TGTGCCAGCAGCGAACACAGGGACCTCCACACTGAAGCTTTCTTT
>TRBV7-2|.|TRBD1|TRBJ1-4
CASSLPQGALEKLFF
TGTGCCAGCAGCTTACCCCAGGGGGCGCTTGAAAAACTGTTTTTT
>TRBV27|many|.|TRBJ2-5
CASSTLGGPEETQYF
TGTGCCAGCAGTACCCTCGGGGGCCCGGAGGAGACCCAGTACTTC
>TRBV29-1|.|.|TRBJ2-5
CSVGYLRDQYF
TGCAGCGTTGGGTATCTAAGGGACCAGTACTTC
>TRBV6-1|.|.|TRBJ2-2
CASSEADTTGELFF
TGTGCCAGCAGTGAAGCAGACACCACCGGGGAGCTGTTTTTT
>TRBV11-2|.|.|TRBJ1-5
CASSRANSNQPQHF
TGTGCCAGCAGTAGGGCCAATAGCAATCAGCCCCAGCATTTT
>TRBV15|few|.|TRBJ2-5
CATSTLGETQYF
TGTGCCACCAGCACCCTAGGAGAGACCCAGTACTTC
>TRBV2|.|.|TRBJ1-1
CASGPLNTEAFF
TGTGCCAGCGGGCCTCTGAACACTGAAGCTTTCTTT
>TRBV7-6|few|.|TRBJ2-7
CASSLGPRGVSEQYF
TGTGCCAGCAGCTTAGGTCCAAGGGGTGTATCCGAGCAGTACTTC
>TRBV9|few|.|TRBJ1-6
CASSLAGGSSPLHF
TGTGCCAGCAGCCTGGCGGGGGGCAGTTCACCCCTCCACTTT
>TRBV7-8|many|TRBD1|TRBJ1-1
CASSVDRENTEAFF
TGTGCCAGCAGCGTCGACAGGGAAAACACTGAAGCTTTCTTT
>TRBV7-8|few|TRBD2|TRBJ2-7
CASSYGLAGPYEQYF
TGTGCCAGCAGCTACGGACTAGCGGGGCCTTACGAGCAGTACTTC
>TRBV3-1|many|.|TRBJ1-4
CASSQGDADEKLFF
TGTGCCAGCAGCCAAGGGGACGCCGATGAAAAACTGTTTTTT
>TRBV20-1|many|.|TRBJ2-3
CSARGTDTQYF
TGCAGTGCCCGTGGCACAGATACGCAGTATTTT
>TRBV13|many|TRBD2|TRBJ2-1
CASSLLAAGTYNEQFF
TGTGCCAGCAGCTTACTCGCAGCGGGGACCTACAATGAGCAGTTCTTC
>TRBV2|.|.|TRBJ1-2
CASSEEGSYGYTF
TGTGCCAGCAGTGAAGAGGGTTCCTATGGCTACACCTTC
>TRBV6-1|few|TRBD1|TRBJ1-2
CASSEVGTGGRYGYTF
TGTGCCAGCAGTGAAGTTGGAACAGGGGGCAGATATGGCTACACCTTC
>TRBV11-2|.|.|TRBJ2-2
CASSPALREPNTGELFF
TGTGCCAGCAGCCCGGCGCTGAGGGAACCGAACACCGGGGAGCTGTTTTTT
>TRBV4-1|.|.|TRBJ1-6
CASSQGGTSNSPLHF
TGCGCCAGCAGCCAAGGAGGGACAAGTAATTCACCCCTCCACTTT
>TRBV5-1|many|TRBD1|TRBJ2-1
CASSAGTGGLNEQFF
TGCGCCAGCAGCGCGGGGACAGGGGGTTTGAATGAGCAGTTCTTC
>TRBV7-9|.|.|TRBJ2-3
CASSSRVAYTDTQYF
TGTGCCAGCAGCTCCCGGGTTGCCTACACAGATACGCAGTATTTT
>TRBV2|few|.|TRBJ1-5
CASSPTFYSNQPQHF
TGTGCCAGCAGCCCGACATTTTATAGCAATCAGCCCCAGCATTTT
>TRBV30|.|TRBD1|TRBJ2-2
CAWSPGQGDAGELFF
TGTGCCTGGAGTCCAGGACAGGGTGACGCCGGGGAGCTGTTTTTT
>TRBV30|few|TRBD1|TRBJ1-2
CAWSTGAGTGYTF
TGTGCCTGGTCGACAGGGGCCGGAACCGGTTACACCTTC
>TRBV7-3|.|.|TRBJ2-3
CASSLSGGSGDTQYF
TGTGCCAGCAGCTTAAGTGGGGGGTCTGGAGATACGCAGTATTTT
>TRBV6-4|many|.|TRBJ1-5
CASSTNPGHSNQPQHF
TGTGCCAGCAGTACCAATCCGGGACACAGCAATCAGCCCCAGCATTTT
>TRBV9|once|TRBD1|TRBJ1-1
CASSAGTGTTEAFF
TGTGCCAGCAGCGCCGGGACAGGGACCACTGAAGCTTTCTTT
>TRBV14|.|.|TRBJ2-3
CASSPTLRGLSTDTQYF
TGTGCCAGCAGCCCGACACTGCGGGGGCTAAGCACAGATACGCAGTATTTT
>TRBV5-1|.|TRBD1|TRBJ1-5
CASSTGAAGQPQHF
TGCGCCAGCAGCACAGGGGCCGCCGGGCAGCCCCAGCATTTT
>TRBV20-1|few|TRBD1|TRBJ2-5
CSAPRQGVVYF
TGCAGTGCTCCTCGACAGGGGGTGGTGTACTTC
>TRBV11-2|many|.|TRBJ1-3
CASSPRGLSPGNTIYF
TGTGCCAGCAGCCCACGCGGCCTCTCTCCGGGAAACACCATATATTTT
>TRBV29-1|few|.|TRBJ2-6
CSVASSGANVLTF
TGCAGCGTTGCCAGCTCTGGGGCCAACGTCCTGACTTTC
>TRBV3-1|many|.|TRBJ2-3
CASSRAAGDTQYF
TGTGCCAGCAGCCGGGCGGCAGGAGATACGCAGTATTTT
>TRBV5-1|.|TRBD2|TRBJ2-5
CASSGTDGLAVKETQYF
TGCGCCAGTTCCGGGACCGACGGACTAGCGGTCAAAGAGACCCAGTACTTC
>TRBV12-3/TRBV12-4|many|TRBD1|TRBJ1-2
CASSPQTGNYGYTF
TGTGCCAGCAGTCCTCAGACAGGGAACTATGGCTACACCTTC
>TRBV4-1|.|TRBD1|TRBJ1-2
CASSQEGTVGYGYTF
TGCGCCAGCAGCCAAGAAGGGACAGTTGGCTATGGCTACACCTTC
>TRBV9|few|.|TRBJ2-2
CASSVVAGPGELFF
TGTGCCAGCAGCGTAGTTGCGGGCCCCGGGGAGCTGTTTTTT
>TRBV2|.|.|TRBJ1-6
CASIAGTNSPLHF
TGTGCCAGCATAGCAGGCACTAATTCACCCCTCCACTTT
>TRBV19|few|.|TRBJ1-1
CASSIRPGLNTEAFF
TGTGCCAGTAGTATTCGTCCAGGCTTGAACACTGAAGCTTTCTTT
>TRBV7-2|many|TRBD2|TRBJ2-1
CASSYAGGLKRNEQFF
TGTGCCAGCAGCTACGCGGGGGGGCTTAAACGCAATGAGCAGTTCTTC
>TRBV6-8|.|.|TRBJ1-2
CASRSQENYGYTF
TGTGCCAGCAGGTCACAGGAGAACTATGGCTACACCTTC
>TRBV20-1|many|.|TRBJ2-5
CSGIREPQQETQYF
TGCAGTGGGATACGGGAGCCCCAACAAGAGACCCAGTACTTC
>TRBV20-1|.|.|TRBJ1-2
CSARVAGEGYGYTF
TGCAGTGCTAGAGTGGCAGGGGAAGGCTATGGCTACACCTTC
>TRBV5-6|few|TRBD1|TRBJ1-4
CASSSPTGGFEKLFF
TGTGCCAGCAGCTCCCCGACAGGGGGCTTTGAAAAACTGTTTTTT
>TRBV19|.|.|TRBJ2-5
CASSSNWAETQYF
TGTGCCAGTAGTTCCAATTGGGCAGAGACCCAGTACTTC